The 10 T cell receptor beta chains in this list originate from one sample, sequenced in a study of response to subunit inactivated influenza vaccine. MiXCR was run by TCRdb on the RT-PCR reads, yielding one entry per CDR3 protein. Among 650,000 to 800,000 distinct CDR3 sequences listed, around 13% were seen once. Sequences were derived from PBMCs from blood, sampled approximately 15 days before vaccination. Receptors were obtained from a man in his forties or fifties who received an inactivated influenza vaccine.

The genes are TRBV10-3 and TRBJ2-7, with D tentatively TRBD2 (6 bases). V gave up 5 bases and J gave up 0 bases, with 14 bases separating them. This CDR3 has 15 residues. Germline V lookup: CDR1 ENHRY, CDR2 SYGVKD. CDR3 nucleotides: TGTGCCATCAGTACCTGGGCGGGGAACTCCTACGAGCAGTACTTC. Translated, it gives CAISTWAGNSYEQYF.

DNA of the CDR3: TGCAGTGCTAGTGGCGGCGGGAACACTGAAGCTTTCTTT. This translates into CSASGGGNTEAFF. The chain recombines TRBV20-1 with TRBJ1-1; D not certain. Germline CDR1 is DFQATT and CDR2 is SNEGSKA (reference sequence). This CDR3 region has 13 residues. Trimming cost V 3 bases and J 1 base, with 9 bases left between them.

This clonotype was recorded once. The chain links TRBV5-1 to TRBJ2-5; a weak D match, TRBD1 (7 bases). This CDR3 has 14 amino acids. V lost 4 bases to trimming and J lost 5 bases, with 15 bases between them. Per germline, CDR1 SGHRS and CDR2 YFSETQ. The CDR3 sequence is CASSTTGRGETQYF. Written as DNA, the CDR3 is TGCGCCAGCAGCACGACAGGGCGGGGCGAGACCCAGTACTTC. The whole variable domain, remainder taken from reference TRBV5-1 and TRBJ2-5, is KAGVTQTPRYLIKTRGQQVTLSCSPISGHRSVSWYQQTPGQGLQFLFEYFSETQRNKGNFPGRFSGRQFSNSRSEMNVSTLELGDSALYLCASSTTGRGETQYFGPGTRLLVL.

This clonotype was observed a single time. The DNA for the CDR3 is TGTGCCAGCAGCCAAGAAGTTAGCGGGAGAGGGACCGGGGAGCTGTTTTTT. Protein sequence: CASSQEVSGRGTGELFF. This chain connects TRBV4-2 to TRBJ2-2; 9 nucleotides line up with TRBD2. The CDR3 runs 17 residues. Per germline, CDR1 LGHNA and CDR2 YNFKEQ. V shed 0 bases, J shed 5 bases, and the junction held 7 bases outside the gene matches.

The CDR3 nucleotides read TGCAGCGTTGAGCCGGTGAGGAATGAGCAGTTCTTC. Its translation: CSVEPVRNEQFF. V gene TRBV29-1 combines with J gene TRBJ2-1; D unclear. The CDR3 covers 12 residues. Germline CDR1 is SQVTM and CDR2 is ANQGSEA. V gave up 3 bases and J gave up 7 bases, with 10 bases separating them.

This clonotype appeared a few times. The chain joins TRBV7-9 to TRBJ2-4, with a weak D call TRBD1 (6 bases). The CDR3 consists of 14 residues. The germline V gene has CDR1 SEHNR and CDR2 FQNEAQ (reference sequence). V lost 4 bases and J lost 1, with 8 bases in between. DNA for the CDR3: TGTGCCAGCAGCTCGGACAGCGCCAAAAACATTCAGTACTTC. Residues: CASSSDSAKNIQYF.

This clonotype was detected a few times. The chain couples TRBV27 to TRBJ2-3; D not certain. V was clipped by 6 bases and J by 1 base, with 11 bases between them. Germline loops: CDR1 MNHEY, CDR2 SMNVEV (reference sequence). CDR3 size: 14 residues. The CDR3 nucleotides are TGTGCCAGCAGCGAGGAAATGGGCACAGATACGCAGTATTTT. Its translation is CASSEEMGTDTQYF.

This clonotype occurred a few times. V and J are TRBV19 and TRBJ1-5; D remains unclear. The ends were cut back, 7 bases at V and 0 bases at J, with 16 bases in the middle. The CDR3 covers 16 residues. CDR1 is LNHDA, CDR2 SQIVND, per germline (reference sequence). The chain's CDR3 is CASTRWREYSNQPQHF. CDR3 bases: TGTGCCAGTACCCGATGGCGGGAATATAGCAATCAGCCCCAGCATTTT.

This clonotype was seen only a few times. V is TRBV4-1 and J is TRBJ1-5; no clear D gene. CDR3 length: 15 residues. Trimming removed 3 bases from V and 4 bases from J, with 13 bases in between. CDR1 and CDR2 (germline): MGHRA, YSYEKL. CDR3 nucleotides: TGCGCCAGCAGCCAGGGGTCCGGTGGGAATCAGCCCCAGCATTTT. Protein product: CASSQGSGGNQPQHF.

V is TRBV29-1 and J is TRBJ1-2, with D uncertain. V lost 4 bases and J lost 4, with 13 bases in between. This CDR3 region has 13 residues. Germline CDR1 SQVTM, CDR2 ANQGSEA. This CDR3 is CSVATKSIYGYTF. Here the CDR3 DNA reads TGCAGCGTTGCTACAAAGTCGATCTATGGCTACACCTTC.